Listed here are 21 T cell receptor beta chains from one sample, sequenced in a study of spatial heterogeneity in lung cancer. Time point described: sample taken at primary tumor resection. Tumor, nontumor lung or frozen PBMC supplied whole RNA, sequenced without sorting. MiXCR, run by TCRdb on the 5' RACE reads, gives a single entry per CDR3 protein. The data show around 60,000 distinct CDR3 sequences, less than 10% seen once. The source was PBMCs, collected at surgery. The receptors here all came from a female donor with early-stage non-small cell lung cancer.

This clonotype showed up just a few times. The chain links TRBV6-2 or TRBV6-3 to TRBJ1-4; D perhaps matches TRBD1 (5 bases). There are 14 residues in the CDR3. V lost 0 bases and J lost 11, with 13 bases in between. Germline loops: CDR1 MNHEY, CDR2 SVGEGT. As DNA, the CDR3 is TGTGCCAGCAGTTACTCTGGGGCTCCCGGGAAACTGTTTTTT. Amino acids: CASSYSGAPGKLFF.

Many counts were recorded for this clonotype. The chain has TRBV7-9 and TRBJ2-1; possibly TRBD2 for D (5 bases). This CDR3 has 14 amino acids. CDR1 and CDR2 from the germline V gene are SEHNR and FQNEAQ (reference sequence). V was pared by 5 bases and J by 3 bases, with 11 bases between. CDR3 loop: CASSGGGGYNEQFF. CDR3 DNA: TGTGCCAGCAGCGGCGGAGGTGGCTACAATGAGCAGTTCTTC.

This clonotype came up a few times. The rearrangement joins TRBV19 to TRBJ1-2; D remains unclear. Between the trimmed V and J ends, which lost 3 bases and 8 bases, there was a span of 13 bases. The CDR3 has 13 residues. Germline CDR1 reads LNHDA; CDR2 reads SQIVND (reference sequence). This CDR3 reads CASSMTPPGGYTF. CDR3 coding DNA: TGTGCCAGTAGTATGACACCTCCGGGGGGCTACACCTTC.

In its sample, this clonotype was seen many times. The chain is built from TRBV2 and TRBJ2-3; TRBD1 is a possible D gene (5 bases). Germline-derived CDR1 and CDR2 are SNHLY and FYNNEI. The CDR3 contains 14 residues. V lost 7 bases, J lost 1 base, and 12 bases lay in between. The CDR3: CASTPLQGTDTQYF. CDR3 DNA sequence: TGTGCCAGCACGCCGCTACAGGGCACAGATACGCAGTATTTT. Variable domain in full (rest from reference TRBV2 and TRBJ2-3): EPEVTQTPSHQVTQMGQEVILRCVPISNHLYFYWYRQILGQKVEFLVSFYNNEISEKSEIFDDQFSVERPDGSNFTLKIRSTKLEDSAMYFCASTPLQGTDTQYFGPGTRLTVL.

This clonotype was recorded many times. The chain is built from TRBV9 and TRBJ2-3; weak D call: TRBD1 (5 bases). Germline V gene sequence: CDR1 SGDLS, CDR2 YYNGEE. This CDR3 is built from 12 residues. Trimming stripped 4 bases from V and 6 bases from J, with 9 bases between. The CDR3 spells CASSPHRDTQYF. The CDR3 region has the DNA TGTGCCAGCAGCCCCCACAGGGATACGCAGTATTTT.

This clonotype was counted a few times. The rearrangement uses TRBV5-1 and TRBJ1-1, with D possibly TRBD1 on 5 matching bases. The germline V and J ends were trimmed by 4 bases and 1 base, with 17 bases remaining between them. Germline V gene lookup returns CDR1 SGHRS and CDR2 YFSETQ. There are 16 residues in the CDR3. CDR3 coding DNA: TGCGCCAGCAGCGAGGGGCCATTTCAGGGGAACACTGAAGCTTTCTTT. This codes for CASSEGPFQGNTEAFF.

This sequence joins TRBV3-1 and TRBJ1-5; D possibly corresponds to TRBD1 (5 bases). The germline gives CDR1 LGHDT, CDR2 YNNKEL (reference sequence). The V and J ends lost 2 bases and 1 base respectively, with 6 bases between them. This CDR3 comprises 14 residues. The DNA for the CDR3 is TGTGCCAGCAGCCAACGGGACAGCAATCAGCCCCAGCATTTT. Translated, it gives CASSQRDSNQPQHF.

This clonotype was picked up many times. The V call is TRBV12-3 or TRBV12-4, the J call TRBJ2-1; no definite D call. The CDR3 consists of 15 residues. The germline V and J ends were trimmed by 2 bases and 1 base, with 9 bases remaining between them. CDR3 sequence reads: CASSLRSGSYNEQFF. CDR3 nucleotide sequence: TGTGCCAGCAGTTTAAGGAGTGGGTCCTACAATGAGCAGTTCTTC.

CDR3 protein: CASSLKGNTEAFF. The CDR3 DNA reads as TGTGCCAGCAGCTTGAAGGGGAACACTGAAGCTTTCTTT. This chain links TRBV11-2 with TRBJ1-1; D is ambiguous. This CDR3 spans 13 amino acids. CDR1 is SGHAT, CDR2 FQNNGV, per germline. The V end was cut by 3 bases, the J end by 1 base, with 6 bases between.

This clonotype showed up many times. The chain has TRBV27 and TRBJ2-1; tentatively, D is TRBD1 (5 bases). Germline values: CDR1 MNHEY, CDR2 SMNVEV (reference sequence). V gave up 5 bases and J gave up 0 bases, with 11 bases separating them. The CDR3 runs 15 residues. For the CDR3, the DNA is TGTGCCAGCAGTCTCAGGGATAGCTCCTACAATGAGCAGTTCTTC. It translates to CASSLRDSSYNEQFF.

Many counts were recorded for this clonotype. The V call is TRBV9, the J call TRBJ2-1; TRBD1 aligns across 11 bases. V lost 4 bases, J lost 1 base, and 7 bases stayed unmatched. This CDR3 comprises 17 residues. The germline CDR1 and CDR2 sequences are SGDLS and YYNGEE. The CDR3 region is CASSMGQGEMSYNEQFF. CDR3 bases: TGTGCCAGCAGCATGGGACAGGGGGAAATGTCCTACAATGAGCAGTTCTTC.

This sequence joins TRBV7-9 and TRBJ2-7; possibly TRBD2 for D (6 bases). Germline V lookup: CDR1 SEHNR, CDR2 FQNEAQ (reference sequence). CDR3 length: 12 amino acids. V lost 5 bases, J lost 7 bases, and 12 bases lay in between. CDR3 in DNA: TGTGCCAGCAGCAGGACCCGGGAGGAGCAGTACTTC. Protein sequence: CASSRTREEQYF.

As regards this clonotype: A read error is possible here, since a much larger clone lies one base away. Given the absence of the conserved phenylalanine or tryptophan at the CDR3 end, a read error is likely. The gene calls are TRBV7-9 and TRBJ2-3; D is possibly TRBD2 (6 bases). The CDR3 sequence is 14 residues long. V lost 3 bases to trimming and J lost 3 bases, with 10 bases between them. Germline loops: CDR1 SEHNR, CDR2 FQNEAQ (reference sequence). For the CDR3, the DNA is TGTGCCAGCAGCTTCGGACTAAAAACAGATACGCAGTATTGT. As protein: CASSFGLKTDTQYC.

This clonotype was seen more than once but under ten times. This rearrangement joins TRBV20-1 to TRBJ2-7, with TRBD1 matching 7 bases. CDR3 size: 13 residues. Trimming at V came to 1 base and at J to 5 bases, leaving 5 bases not matched to a gene. CDR1 is DFQATT, CDR2 SNEGSKA, per germline (reference sequence). The CDR3 DNA follows: TGCAGTGCTAGAGCCGGGACAGTTGACGAGCAGTACTTC. It is translated as CSARAGTVDEQYF.

This clonotype was counted a single time. The chain carries TRBV21-1 and TRBJ1-2. TRBV21-1 is a pseudogene. The CDR3 totals 15 residues. CDR3 DNA: TGTGCCAGCAGGACGGACCGAGTCCCTGACTATGGCTACACCTTC. Encoded protein: CASRTDRVPDYGYTF.

This clonotype was found many times. The chain uses TRBV11-2 and TRBJ1-6; D ambiguous. Trimming stripped 1 base from V and 10 bases from J, with 8 bases between. Germline CDR1 and CDR2: SGHAT and FQNNGV. The CDR3 has 13 residues. This chain's CDR3 is CASSLGSTSPLHF. The CDR3 coding sequence is TGTGCCAGCAGCTTAGGATCCACATCACCCCTCCACTTT.

This clonotype was picked up many times. V and J are TRBV29-1 and TRBJ2-2; D gene unclear. V dropped 4 bases and J dropped 0 bases, with 9 bases sitting between them. This CDR3 spans 14 amino acids. The germline V gene encodes CDR1 SQVTM and CDR2 ANQGSEA. The CDR3 DNA reads TGCAGCGTTGCGGAGATATCGAACACCGGGGAGCTGTTTTTT. Its protein is CSVAEISNTGELFF.

This clonotype was observed many times. V and J are TRBV28 and TRBJ1-2; 12 bases line up with TRBD1. CDR3 length equals 14 residues. Germline V gene sequence: CDR1 MDHEN, CDR2 SYDVKM. Trimming at V came to 6 bases and at J to 7 bases, leaving 6 bases not matched to a gene. CDR3 amino acids: CASSPGQGAFGYTF. The CDR3 region has the DNA TGTGCCAGCAGCCCGGGACAGGGGGCATTTGGCTACACCTTC.

There are many counts of this clonotype. The CDR3: CASSLELEDTQYF. CDR3 bases: TGTGCCAGCAGCTTGGAGTTAGAGGATACGCAGTATTTT. The J gene is TRBJ2-3, the V gene TRBV5-8; D ambiguous. Per germline, CDR1 SGHTS and CDR2 YDEGEE. Trimming stripped 0 bases from V and 6 bases from J, with 8 bases between. The CDR3 is made up of 13 amino acids.

This clonotype was found a few times. The CDR3 here is CASSEAWTYQPQHF. For the CDR3, the DNA is TGTGCCAGCAGTGAAGCCTGGACTTATCAGCCCCAGCATTTT. The V and J genes are TRBV6-1 and TRBJ1-5; D unclear. The germline CDR1 and CDR2 sequences are MNHNS and SASEGT. The CDR3 is 14 amino acids. Trimming stripped 0 bases from V and 5 bases from J, with 8 bases between.

V is TRBV15 and J is TRBJ1-3; TRBD1 is a possible D gene (5 bases). V was cut by 1 base and J by 0 bases, with 10 bases left in between. This CDR3 region has 16 residues. Per germline, CDR1 LNHNV and CDR2 YYDKDF (reference sequence). The CDR3: CATSRAGRDSGNTIYF. The CDR3 bases are TGTGCCACCAGCAGAGCGGGCAGGGACTCTGGAAACACCATATATTTT.